Sequencing of this TCR beta chain was carried out in a study of blood T cells in healthy people across ages. General observations from the study: Possibly, changes in expanded clonotypes were confounded because donor CMV status was unknown.

Caucasian, healthy and from Russia, the donors were aged between about 6 and 100. Germline V gene sequence: CDR1 SQVTM, CDR2 ANQGSEA. V dropped 0 bases and J dropped 0 bases, with 15 bases sitting between them. The CDR3 totals 17 residues. Then a second PCR, running about 7 to 11 cycles, was carried out with a sample-barcoded 5' primer and a J-beta primer mix. In TCRdb, the 5' RACE reads were re-called with MiXCR into one record per CDR3 protein. This table has more than 1 million distinct CDR3 sequences, 35% to 50% appearing once. This clonotype showed up just a few times. The antigen is undetermined.

The sequenced sample was blood. The J gene is TRBJ2-1, the V gene TRBV29-1; D is possibly TRBD1 (5 bases). The receptor was derived from a woman in her sixties in good health. CDR3 nucleotides: TGCAGCGTTGAAGACCCTAGGGGTTTCAACTCCTACAATGAGCAGTTCTTC. Translation gives CSVEDPRGFNSYNEQFF.